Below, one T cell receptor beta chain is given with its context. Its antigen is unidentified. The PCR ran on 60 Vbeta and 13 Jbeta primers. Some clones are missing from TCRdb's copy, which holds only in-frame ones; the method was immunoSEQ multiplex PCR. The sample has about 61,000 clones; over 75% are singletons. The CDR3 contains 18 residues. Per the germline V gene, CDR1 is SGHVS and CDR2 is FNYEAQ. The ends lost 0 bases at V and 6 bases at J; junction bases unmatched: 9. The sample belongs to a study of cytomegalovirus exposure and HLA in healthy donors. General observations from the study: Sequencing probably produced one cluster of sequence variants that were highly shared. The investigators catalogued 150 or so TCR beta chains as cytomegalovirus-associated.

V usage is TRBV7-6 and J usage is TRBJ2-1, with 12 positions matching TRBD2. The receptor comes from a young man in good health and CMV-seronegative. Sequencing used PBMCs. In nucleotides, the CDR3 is TGTGCCAGCAGCTTAGCGCTGCCTAGCGGGGGGGTAGGCAATGAGCAGTTCTTC. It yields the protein CASSLALPSGGVGNEQFF. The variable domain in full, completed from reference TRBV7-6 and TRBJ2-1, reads GAGVSQSPRYKVTKRGQDVALRCDPISGHVSLYWYRQALGQGPEFLTYFNYEAQQDKSGLPNDRFSAERPEGSISTLTIQRTEQRDSAMYRCASSLALPSGGVGNEQFFGPGTRLTVL.